This is a list of T cell receptor beta chains from one sample in a study of blood T cell repertoires in COVID-19. The data were produced by immunoSEQ multiplex PCR, yet TCRdb's version contains in-frame clones alone and is incomplete. The sample consists of about 56,000 clones, nearly 90% of them appearing once. Specimen: peripheral blood. The receptors stem from a woman in her sixties with COVID-19, enrolled during active disease. Both conserved end residues are part of each CDR3. The D gene is left open where the match is weak.

TRBJ1-5 TRBV6-6 NA CASTGGDSNQPQHF
TRBJ2-2 TRBV7-2 TRBD2 CASSRRGGRGTGELFF
TRBJ2-1 TRBV7-2 TRBD1 CASSSDRVREFF
TRBJ2-3 TRBV6-2/TRBV6-3 TRBD1 CASSTLRDRGRDTQYF
TRBJ2-7 TRBV4-2 TRBD2 CASSEREGLNYEQYF
TRBJ1-6 TRBV18 NA CASSPPHREGSPLHF
TRBJ2-2 TRBV4-3 TRBD2 CASSQEKTSGRGTGELFF
TRBJ2-7 TRBV7-2 NA CASSVDGPRGEQYF
TRBJ1-3 TRBV4-1 NA CASSQGAAGNTIYF
TRBJ2-7 TRBV29-1 TRBD2 CSVDGGGYEQYF
TRBJ1-5 TRBV6-5 TRBD1 CALGTGGGQPQHF
TRBJ2-7 TRBV5-5 TRBD2 CASSLTSGFSYEQYF
TRBJ1-2 TRBV18 NA CASSPRGGTSANYGYTF
TRBJ2-3 TRBV4-2 NA CASSQDRGDTQYF
TRBJ1-1 TRBV3-1/TRBV3-2 NA CASSQEWQGNTEAFF
TRBJ1-6 TRBV7-9 NA CASSFGQYNSPLHF
TRBJ2-7 TRBV6-5 NA CASSYKQARDPYEQYF
TRBJ1-5 TRBV9 NA CASSEGGGIGQPQHF
TRBJ2-2 TRBV7-9 NA CASSGTGGELFF
TRBJ1-1 TRBV11-3 TRBD1 CASRLTGGTEAFF
TRBJ2-2 TRBV10-3 NA CAISDTVIGELFF
TRBJ1-2 TRBV7-8 TRBD1 CASSLDYGTGEGYTF
TRBJ2-2 TRBV4-1 NA CASSQLQAGRGVSGELFF
TRBJ2-2 TRBV3-1/TRBV3-2 TRBD2 CASSPISGSTGELFF
TRBJ1-1 TRBV9 NA CASSTLQGMNTEAFF
TRBJ2-5 TRBV19 NA CASSMLSRGQETQYF
TRBJ1-2 TRBV2 NA CASKQGSNYGYTF
TRBJ2-7 TRBV5-1 TRBD2 CASSPRASGIYEQYF
TRBJ1-4 TRBV3-1/TRBV3-2 NA CASSQGGEIEKLFF
TRBJ2-1 TRBV27 TRBD1 CASRSAGTGFHEQFF
TRBJ1-2 TRBV5-5 NA CASSLRTPPRYGYTF
TRBJ2-7 TRBV11-2 NA CASSATGHWDEQYF
TRBJ1-1 TRBV19 NA CASSASVSNTEAFF
TRBJ1-1 TRBV28 NA CASRPGDVNTEAFF
TRBJ1-3 TRBV7-9 NA CASSSWGPENTIYF
TRBJ1-6 TRBV6-5 TRBD1 CASRLGQGRPLHF
TRBJ2-7 TRBV9 TRBD2 CASSTLGLAGDEQYF
TRBJ1-2 TRBV28 NA CASSLKHRGYTF
TRBJ2-7 TRBV30 NA CAWSVRRGTGYEQYF
TRBJ2-5 TRBV21-1 NA CASSKEGQEYF
TRBJ2-1 TRBV7-2 TRBD2 CASRYRLAGYNEQFF
TRBJ2-1 TRBV27 TRBD2 CASSLGLAVRYNEQFF
TRBJ2-7 TRBV6-2/TRBV6-3 NA CASSQRGEQYF